The 30 T cell receptor beta chains reported below all come from one sample, sequenced in a study of T-cell memory formation after mild COVID-19. MiXCR, applied by TCRdb to the 5' RACE reads, yields one record per CDR3 protein. The sample includes 150,000 to 200,000 distinct CDR3 sequences, roughly 31% of them seen just once. The material sequenced was PBMCs or a T cell subset sorted from them (not recorded which). Receptors originate from an adult woman who had mild COVID-19 (a few samples of this study predate the infection). Cell type and time point are not known.

The J gene is TRBJ2-5, the V gene TRBV3-1, with 7 bases fitting TRBD2. This CDR3 is 15 amino acids long. CDR1 and CDR2 (germline): LGHDT, YNNKEL (reference sequence). Unmatched junction bases numbered 6, after V lost 1 base and J lost 4 bases. CDR3 in DNA: TGTGCCAGCAGCCAAGTGGCTAGCGGAAGAGAGACCCAGTACTTC. This sequence encodes CASSQVASGRETQYF.

This clonotype has just a few counts. The chain uses TRBV7-9 and TRBJ2-1; 16 bases fit TRBD2. Trimming removed 8 bases from V and 4 bases from J; junction bases left unmatched: 5. CDR1 and CDR2 from the germline V gene are SEHNR and FQNEAQ (reference sequence). The CDR3 consists of 16 residues. CDR3 in DNA: TGTGCCAGCGGGACTAGCGGGGGGGATAGGTACAATGAGCAGTTCTTC. Translated: CASGTSGGDRYNEQFF.

This rearrangement joins TRBV11-2 to TRBJ2-1; no clear D gene. This CDR3 is built from 18 residues. Germline V gene sequence: CDR1 SGHAT, CDR2 FQNNGV. Trimming left V 1 base short and J 0 bases short, with 16 bases between. CDR3 DNA sequence: TGTGCCAGCAGCTTAGCTCCAGGACGGCCGAGCTCCTACAATGAGCAGTTCTTC. Its protein is CASSLAPGRPSSYNEQFF.

J is TRBJ2-5 and V is TRBV29-1; unclear D gene. V lost 7 bases and J 4 bases, leaving 25 bases between the germline ends. Per germline, CDR1 SQVTM and CDR2 ANQGSEA. The CDR3 totals 16 residues. The CDR3, as DNA: TGCAGCGGGCCCGTTGTAGTATCCCCGACAAGAGAGACCCAGTACTTC. This codes for CSGPVVVSPTRETQYF.

The table lists this clonotype with a few counts. CDR3 residues: CSAIRLAGGVTDTQYF. The CDR3 DNA is TGCAGTGCTATCAGACTAGCGGGAGGTGTAACAGATACGCAGTATTTT. This sequence joins TRBV20-1 and TRBJ2-3; TRBD2 aligns across 13 bases. Germline V CDR1 and CDR2: DFQATT, SNEGSKA (reference sequence). CDR3 length equals 16 residues. V was clipped by 4 bases and J by 3 bases; unmatched bases: 7.

This chain joins TRBV14 and TRBJ2-7; 8 bases are shared with TRBD2. This CDR3 has 14 residues. V lost 3 bases to trimming and J lost 1 base; unmatched junction nucleotides: 2. CDR1 is SGHDN, CDR2 FVKESK, per germline. The CDR3 nucleotides are TGTGCCAGCAGCCATCAGCGGGAGTCCTACGAGCAGTACTTC. It translates to CASSHQRESYEQYF.

Only a few counts were recorded for this clonotype. This chain links TRBV12-3 or TRBV12-4 with TRBJ2-5; D is ambiguous. The CDR3 spans 14 residues. Trimming took off 5 bases at V and 7 bases at J, with 17 bases between the two ends. The CDR3 sequence: CASSPRTASGTQYF. The CDR3 DNA follows: TGTGCCAGCAGTCCACGGACGGCGTCGGGGACCCAGTACTTC.

This chain joins TRBV3-1 and TRBJ1-2; no definite D call. The CDR3 runs to 14 residues. Germline CDR1 LGHDT, CDR2 YNNKEL (reference sequence). V shed 0 bases and J shed 4 bases, with 9 bases lying between them. The CDR3 DNA follows: TGTGCCAGCAGCCAAGATTCGTTCAGCTATGGCTACACCTTC. Residues: CASSQDSFSYGYTF.

The gene calls are TRBV6-1 and TRBJ2-2, with a weak D call TRBD1 (5 bases). CDR3 length equals 15 residues. Trimming took off 2 bases at V and 3 bases at J, with 10 bases between the two ends. Germline values: CDR1 MNHNS, CDR2 SASEGT. CDR3 sequence: CASSEKTDHTGELFF. The DNA of the CDR3 is TGTGCCAGCAGTGAAAAGACAGATCACACCGGGGAGCTGTTTTTT.

The chain has TRBV7-7 and TRBJ2-2; D unresolved. V was pared by 5 bases and J by 4 bases, with 11 bases between. The CDR3 spans 14 residues. CDR1 and CDR2 from the germline V gene are SSHAT and FNYEAQ (reference sequence). Here the CDR3 DNA reads TGTGCCAGCAGCCCCGCAGGTGGCACCGGGGAGCTGTTTTTT. Residues: CASSPAGGTGELFF.

The chain couples TRBV5-6 to TRBJ2-7; TRBD1 aligns across 8 bases. After removal of 2 bases from V and 5 bases from J, the junction contained 9 bases not matched to a gene. CDR1 SGHDT and CDR2 YYEEEE come from the germline V gene. CDR3 length equals 15 residues. CDR3 DNA: TGTGCCAGCAGCTTATCCCAGGGACAGGAAAACGAGCAGTACTTC. Its protein is CASSLSQGQENEQYF.

This clonotype was counted between two and nine times. The chain links TRBV7-2 to TRBJ1-3; weak D call: TRBD1 (6 bases). This CDR3 has 15 residues. CDR1 is SGHTA, CDR2 FQGNSA, per germline. Trimming removed 5 bases at V and 0 bases at J, with 11 bases between. CDR3 in amino acids: CASSTDSYSGNTIYF. CDR3 coding DNA: TGTGCCAGCAGCACGGACAGCTACTCTGGAAACACCATATATTTT.

The chain combines TRBV5-1 with TRBJ2-3; 7 bases map to TRBD1. Trimming removed 0 bases from V and 4 bases from J; junction bases left unmatched: 8. The CDR3 runs to 16 residues. Germline V CDR1 and CDR2: SGHRS, YFSETQ. DNA for the CDR3: TGCGCCAGCAGCTTGGCCGGGACAGAAGCGGCAGATACGCAGTATTTT. It codes for CASSLAGTEAADTQYF.

V gene TRBV12-3 or TRBV12-4 combines with J gene TRBJ2-7; 8 nucleotides agree with TRBD1. This CDR3 spans 13 amino acids. The J segment lost 5 bases and the V segment lost 5 bases, leaving 5 bases of the junction unmatched. The CDR3 loop reads CASSPPGGHEQYF. DNA of the CDR3: TGTGCCAGCAGTCCGCCAGGGGGCCACGAGCAGTACTTC.

This sequence joins TRBV4-1 and TRBJ1-4, with 7 bases matching TRBD1. The CDR3 length is 13 residues. Germline CDR1 reads MGHRA; CDR2 reads YSYEKL. The ends lost 3 bases at V and 7 bases at J; junction bases unmatched: 2. In DNA, the CDR3 is TGCGCCAGCAGCCAGGGACAGTTTGAAAAACTGTTTTTT. Amino acid sequence: CASSQGQFEKLFF.

The chain is built from TRBV11-3 and TRBJ1-2; D uncertain. Germline CDR1 is SGHNT and CDR2 is YENEEA. Trimming removed 1 base from V and 5 bases from J, with 5 bases in between. The CDR3 extends over 12 amino acids. CDR3 amino acids: CASSLGEYGYTF. CDR3 bases: TGTGCCAGCAGCTTAGGAGAATATGGCTACACCTTC.

The chain's CDR3 is CASSLRQGYTF. In DNA, the CDR3 is TGTGCCAGCAGTTTACGACAGGGCTACACCTTC. The V and J genes are TRBV12-3 or TRBV12-4 and TRBJ1-2; possible D gene TRBD1, 5 bases. Between the trimmed V and J ends, which lost 2 bases and 8 bases, there was a span of 6 bases. CDR3 length: 11 residues.

CDR3 DNA: TGTGCCAGCAGCTTAAGGGGTAATTCACCCCTCCACTTT. Protein sequence: CASSLRGNSPLHF. V is TRBV13 and J is TRBJ1-6, with a possible D match to TRBD1 (5 bases). V was shortened by 2 bases and J by 6 bases, with 5 bases between the two germline ends. The CDR3 totals 13 residues. The germline CDR1 and CDR2 sequences are PRHDT and FYEKMQ (reference sequence).

The V and J genes are TRBV11-2 and TRBJ2-3; D gene ambiguous. V lost 1 base to trimming and J lost 2 bases, with 10 bases between them. From germline, CDR1 is SGHAT and CDR2 FQNNGV. The CDR3 totals 15 residues. The CDR3 DNA reads as TGTGCCAGCAGCTTAGTCTTTGGGAACACAGATACGCAGTATTTT. Its translation: CASSLVFGNTDTQYF.

The chain carries TRBV5-1 and TRBJ2-3; TRBD2 matches 10 bases. With V trimmed by 3 bases and J by 5 bases, 6 bases remained unmatched. Germline CDR1 SGHRS, CDR2 YFSETQ. CDR3 length: 15 residues. CDR3 nucleotide sequence: TGCGCCAGCAGCTATACTAGCGGGGTCGTAGATACGCAGTATTTT. This codes for CASSYTSGVVDTQYF.

In this sample, this clonotype turned up once. The chain links TRBV6-5 to TRBJ1-6; 9 nucleotides match TRBD1. J lost 7 bases, V lost 5 bases, and 15 bases had no gene match. The CDR3 covers 18 residues. Per germline, CDR1 MNHEY and CDR2 SVGAGI. The CDR3 DNA reads as TGTGCCAGCAGTACCTCTCTTTTCCGGGACAGGGAAAATTCACCCCTCCACTTT. Residues: CASSTSLFRDRENSPLHF.

The chain employs TRBV29-1 and TRBJ2-1; 10 bases line up with TRBD1. Germline V gene lookup returns CDR1 SQVTM and CDR2 ANQGSEA. V trimming: 6 bases; J trimming: 12 bases; junction bases outside the gene matches: 17. This CDR3 spans 15 amino acids. The DNA for the CDR3 is TGCAGCGTGATGACGACAGGGGGCGTTACAATCGGGCAGTTCTTC. This codes for CSVMTTGGVTIGQFF.

The V gene is TRBV20-1, the J gene TRBJ1-1; tentatively, D is TRBD1 (6 bases). CDR3 length equals 12 residues. Germline V CDR1 and CDR2: DFQATT, SNEGSKA (reference sequence). Trimming pared 6 bases from V and 1 base from J, leaving 9 bases between. The CDR3 nucleotides read TGCAGTGCCCTAGGGGGGAACACTGAAGCTTTCTTT. It specifies CSALGGNTEAFF.

The chain combines TRBV9 with TRBJ2-7; TRBD1 might be the D (6 bases). The V gene's germline CDR1 is SGDLS and CDR2 YYNGEE. The CDR3 loop spans 14 amino acids. The V and J ends lost 0 bases and 3 bases respectively, with 10 bases between them. In DNA form, the CDR3 reads TGTGCCAGCAGCGTAGGACAGGAAGGCTACGAGCAGTACTTC. It codes for CASSVGQEGYEQYF.

As to this clonotype: A much larger clone is a single base away; this may be a read error. V is TRBV27 and J is TRBJ2-7, with D possibly TRBD1 on 6 matching bases. Trimming took 5 bases from V and 0 from J, leaving 8 bases between them. Germline CDR1 and CDR2: MNHEY and SMNVEV (reference sequence). CDR3 size: 13 residues. CDR3 sequence: CASSTGSSYEQYF. The CDR3 DNA sequence: TGTGCCAGCAGTACAGGGAGCTCCTACGAGCAGTACTTC.

The chain links TRBV5-1 to TRBJ2-3, with TRBD2 identical over 10 bases. This CDR3 is built from 19 residues. Per germline, CDR1 SGHRS and CDR2 YFSETQ. V lost 0 bases, J lost 0 bases, and 10 bases stayed unmatched. The CDR3 sequence is CASSLDASGRPSSTDTQYF. Written as DNA, the CDR3 is TGCGCCAGCAGCTTGGATGCTAGCGGGAGACCCTCTAGCACAGATACGCAGTATTTT.

This clonotype occurred many times. The DNA for the CDR3 is TGCAGCGGTCGGACAGGGGGCATGTGGAACACTGAAGCTTTCTTT. Translation gives CSGRTGGMWNTEAFF. The V and J genes are TRBV29-1 and TRBJ1-1; 11 bases fit TRBD1. Trimming at V came to 7 bases and at J to 1 base, leaving 8 bases not matched to a gene. Per germline, CDR1 SQVTM and CDR2 ANQGSEA. The CDR3 runs to 15 residues.

V usage is TRBV12-3 or TRBV12-4 and J usage is TRBJ2-5; 9 nucleotides agree with TRBD2. This CDR3 region has 16 residues. Trimming took 6 bases from V and 1 from J; bases not matched to a gene: 9. The CDR3 nucleotides read TGTGCCAGCAGCGGAGGTGTAGCGGGGGCCCAAGAGACCCAGTACTTC. This sequence encodes CASSGGVAGAQETQYF.

The chain has TRBV5-1 and TRBJ1-6; D is unclear. The CDR3 extends over 14 amino acids. Deletions cut 0 bases from V and 7 bases from J, with 8 bases between. Germline assignment: CDR1 SGHRS and CDR2 YFSETQ. The CDR3 DNA reads as TGCGCCAGCAGCTTGGGGCAGCGAAATTCACCCCTCCACTTT. Translation gives CASSLGQRNSPLHF.

This clonotype was recorded only once. In nucleotides, the CDR3 is TGTGCCATTGCCGGGACAGGGGATCAGCCCCAGCATTTT. As protein: CAIAGTGDQPQHF. This sequence joins TRBV19 and TRBJ1-5; 10 bases are shared with TRBD1. This CDR3 comprises 13 residues. The V gene's germline CDR1 is LNHDA and CDR2 SQIVND (reference sequence). Trimming took 10 bases from V and 5 from J; bases not matched to a gene: 5.